Each of the 23 T cell receptor beta chains below was sequenced from the same sample in a study of T cell repertoires in cytomegalovirus infection. In TCRdb, the reads were re-called with MiXCR into one record per CDR3 protein. The data contain about 450,000 distinct CDR3 sequences, roughly 30% of them singletons. Sequenced material: PBMCs. The receptors here all came from a human donor in good health (CMV status not recorded). Some clones in this sample may be carry-over from other donors' samples.

V is TRBV7-3 and J is TRBJ1-1; 7 bases align to TRBD1. Germline-derived CDR1 and CDR2 are SGHTA and FQGTGA. V was pared by 9 bases and J by 6 bases, with 10 bases of the junction left unmatched. The CDR3 covers 13 residues. CDR3 in amino acids: CARSVTGEAEAFF. In DNA form, the CDR3 reads TGTGCCAGGAGCGTAACAGGGGAGGCTGAAGCTTTCTTT. The full variable domain, its missing parts supplied by reference TRBV7-3 and TRBJ1-1, is GAGVSQTPSNKVTEKGKYVELRCDPISGHTALYWYRQSLGQGPEFLIYFQGTGAADDSGLPNDRFFAVRPEGSVSTLKIQRTERGDSAVYLCARSVTGEAEAFFGQGTRLTVV.

The chain couples TRBV7-4 to TRBJ2-3, with D perhaps matching TRBD1 (6 bases). The CDR3 covers 15 residues. Germline-derived CDR1 and CDR2 are SGHVT and SQSDAQ. Trimming left V 1 base short and J 4 bases short, with 12 bases between. CDR3 nucleotide sequence: TGTGCCAGCAGCTTAGAGGGGGTAATCGCAGATACGCAGTATTTT. Its translation: CASSLEGVIADTQYF.

V and J are TRBV11-2 and TRBJ1-3, with D unclear. V lost 2 bases to trimming and J lost 0 bases, with 5 bases between them. CDR3 size: 14 residues. Looked up from germline, CDR1 is SGHAT and CDR2 is FQNNGV. CDR3 loop: CASSLISSGNTIYF. The CDR3 nucleotides are TGTGCCAGCAGCTTAATCTCCTCTGGAAACACCATATATTTT.

This chain links TRBV7-9 with TRBJ2-1; 8 bases match TRBD2. The CDR3 length is 13 residues. The V segment lost 5 bases and the J segment 9 bases; nucleotides outside the gene matches: 6. Germline V gives CDR1 SEHNR, CDR2 FQNEAQ (reference sequence). CDR3 in amino acids: CASSASGGPEQFF. DNA of the CDR3: TGTGCCAGCAGCGCCTCGGGGGGGCCTGAGCAGTTCTTC.

The V and J genes are TRBV27 and TRBJ2-1, with a tentative D call TRBD2 (6 bases). This CDR3 contains 15 residues. V shed 5 bases and J shed 1 base, with 12 bases lying between them. The germline CDR1 and CDR2 sequences are MNHEY and SMNVEV (reference sequence). The CDR3 nucleotides read TGTGCCAGCAGTCCGGGACTGCCATCCTACAATGAGCAGTTCTTC. Its translation: CASSPGLPSYNEQFF.

The J gene is TRBJ2-2, the V gene TRBV19; D is unresolved. V lost 3 bases to trimming and J lost 6 bases, with 17 bases between them. Germline V gene sequence: CDR1 LNHDA, CDR2 SQIVND (reference sequence). The CDR3 is made up of 16 amino acids. The CDR3 bases are TGTGCCAGTAGTATCCCCCCCCCTAGGGAAGCCGGGGAGCTGTTTTTT. Its translation is CASSIPPPREAGELFF.

This clonotype was picked up many times. This chain connects TRBV7-9 to TRBJ1-5, with D perhaps matching TRBD1 (6 bases). The length of the CDR3 is 14 residues. V lost 4 bases and J 4 bases, leaving 11 bases between the germline ends. Looked up from germline, CDR1 is SEHNR and CDR2 is FQNEAQ (reference sequence). The CDR3 DNA is TGTGCCAGCAGCTCACAGGGAAAGAATCAGCCCCAGCATTTT. Protein sequence: CASSSQGKNQPQHF.

This clonotype showed up many times. The V and J genes are TRBV4-1 and TRBJ2-7; 10 nucleotides align to TRBD2. Trimming at V came to 6 bases and at J to 6 bases, leaving 11 bases not matched to a gene. The CDR3 is 15 amino acids. Germline V gene sequence: CDR1 MGHRA, CDR2 YSYEKL. The chain's CDR3 is CASSPPGTSAVEQYF. CDR3 sequence (DNA): TGCGCCAGCAGTCCCCCCGGGACTAGCGCCGTCGAGCAGTACTTC.

The CDR3: CASSYSAGQAFF. The CDR3 nucleotides are TGTGCCAGCAGTTACTCAGCAGGTCAGGCTTTCTTT. The chain carries TRBV6-5 and TRBJ1-1; D is uncertain. Germline V gene data show CDR1 as MNHEY and CDR2 as SVGAGI. The V end lost 0 bases, the J end lost 11 bases, and 10 bases lay between the germline ends. This CDR3 contains 12 residues.

There are a few counts of this clonotype. The V gene is TRBV19, the J gene TRBJ2-2; D gene ambiguous. CDR1 LNHDA and CDR2 SQIVND come from the germline V gene (reference sequence). This CDR3 comprises 17 residues. The V gene lost 5 bases and the J gene lost 4 bases, with 20 bases spanning the gap. In DNA form, the CDR3 reads TGTGCCAGTAGTTCCCCCCCGGGCACCTTGGCCACCGGGGAGCTGTTTTTT. As protein: CASSSPPGTLATGELFF.

This chain links TRBV10-3 with TRBJ1-2, with TRBD1 identical over 8 bases. Germline values: CDR1 ENHRY, CDR2 SYGVKD. V trimming: 6 bases; J trimming: 8 bases; junction bases outside the gene matches: 8. The CDR3 consists of 13 residues. The CDR3 reads CAISNYRGEGYTF. The CDR3, as DNA: TGTGCCATCAGCAACTACAGGGGGGAAGGCTACACCTTC.

The rearrangement joins TRBV20-1 to TRBJ2-2, with D tentatively TRBD1 (5 bases). The germline V and J ends were trimmed by 1 base and 7 bases, with 13 bases remaining between them. This CDR3 has 14 amino acids. Germline CDR1 is DFQATT and CDR2 is SNEGSKA (reference sequence). In DNA, the CDR3 is TGCAGTGCTAGAGTTCTAGGGGATCACGGGGAGCTGTTTTTT. It yields the protein CSARVLGDHGELFF.

The chain has TRBV20-1 and TRBJ1-1; D is unclear. CDR1 is DFQATT, CDR2 SNEGSKA, per germline (reference sequence). The CDR3 sequence is 12 residues long. Trimming left V 4 bases short and J 2 bases short, with 8 bases between. CDR3 nucleotides: TGCAGTGCTACGAAAGATAACACTGAAGCTTTCTTT. Translation: CSATKDNTEAFF.

This clonotype was counted ten times or more. J is TRBJ2-3 and V is TRBV7-2, with TRBD1 matching over 7 bases. The junction had 4 bases not matched to a gene; V was cut back by 4 bases and J by 6 bases. The CDR3 spans 13 residues. The germline gives CDR1 SGHTA, CDR2 FQGNSA. The CDR3 sequence is CASSSTGFDTQYF. CDR3 nucleotide sequence: TGTGCCAGCAGCTCGACAGGGTTCGATACGCAGTATTTT.

The V call is TRBV12-3 or TRBV12-4, the J call TRBJ2-7; tentative D call: TRBD1 (6 bases). The CDR3 extends over 14 amino acids. V dropped 3 bases and J dropped 3 bases, with 12 bases sitting between them. The chain's CDR3 is CASSFVQGSYEQYF. The CDR3, as DNA: TGTGCCAGCAGTTTCGTCCAGGGGAGCTACGAGCAGTACTTC.

The V gene is TRBV7-4, the J gene TRBJ2-2; D is uncertain. The CDR3 is 14 amino acids. The V end lost 3 bases, the J end lost 5 bases, and 10 bases lay between the germline ends. Germline CDR1 and CDR2: SGHVT and SQSDAQ. For the CDR3, the DNA is TGTGCCAGCAGCTTCTCCGCAGAGACCGGGGAGCTGTTTTTT. Amino acids: CASSFSAETGELFF.

This clonotype was found many times. The chain uses TRBV7-2 and TRBJ1-1; 7 bases map to TRBD1. The CDR3 is made up of 14 amino acids. The J segment lost 5 bases and the V segment lost 10 bases, leaving 13 bases of the junction unmatched. Germline V lookup: CDR1 SGHTA, CDR2 FQGNSA. CDR3 amino acids: CATQGGTGRTEAFF. CDR3 nucleotides: TGTGCCACCCAGGGGGGAACCGGCAGGACTGAAGCTTTCTTT.

This CDR3 reads CASSSGTGLPPLHF. The CDR3 DNA reads as TGTGCCAGCAGCTCAGGGACAGGTCTGCCACCCCTCCACTTT. The J gene is TRBJ1-6, the V gene TRBV5-6; 8 bases match TRBD1. Germline V lookup: CDR1 SGHDT, CDR2 YYEEEE. V was clipped by 3 bases and J by 11 bases; unmatched bases: 7. There are 14 residues in the CDR3. Full variable domain (remainder filled in from reference TRBV5-6 and TRBJ1-6): DAGVTQSPTHLIKTRGQQVTLRCSPKSGHDTVSWYQQALGQGPQFIFQYYEEEERQRGNFPDRFSGHQFPNYSSELNVNALLLGDSALYLCASSSGTGLPPLHFGNGTRLTVT.

This clonotype was counted a few times. V usage is TRBV7-9 and J usage is TRBJ2-4, with TRBD1 matching over 9 bases. Germline CDR1 reads SEHNR; CDR2 reads FQNEAQ (reference sequence). The CDR3 extends over 17 amino acids. After removal of 0 bases from V and 5 bases from J, the junction contained 8 bases not matched to a gene. This chain's CDR3 is CASSLAAVRDRENIQYF. The DNA for the CDR3 is TGTGCCAGCAGCTTAGCGGCCGTTAGGGACAGGGAAAACATTCAGTACTTC.

The chain has TRBV29-1 and TRBJ1-4, with 9 positions matching TRBD1. Looked up from germline, CDR1 is SQVTM and CDR2 is ANQGSEA. V lost 5 bases to trimming and J lost 7 bases; unmatched junction nucleotides: 5. The CDR3 sequence is 13 residues long. The CDR3 DNA reads as TGCAGCGTTCGACAGGGGGTTGGTGAAAAACTGTTTTTT. This translates into CSVRQGVGEKLFF.

This clonotype was counted many times. V gene TRBV12-3 or TRBV12-4 combines with J gene TRBJ1-5; D is unclear. V was clipped by 2 bases and J by 6 bases, with 8 bases between them. The CDR3 sequence is 13 residues long. CDR3 nucleotide sequence: TGTGCCAGCAGTTTAAGGTCGGGTCAGCCCCAGCATTTT. This codes for CASSLRSGQPQHF.

This clonotype occurred a few times. The chain combines TRBV20-1 with TRBJ2-1; D could derive from TRBD1 or TRBD2 (5 bases each). Germline V gives CDR1 DFQATT, CDR2 SNEGSKA (reference sequence). The CDR3 consists of 16 residues. Trimming stripped 0 bases from V and 1 base from J, with 13 bases between. The chain's CDR3 is CSARDLNWGSYNEQFF. In DNA, the CDR3 is TGCAGTGCTAGAGATCTGAATTGGGGGTCCTACAATGAGCAGTTCTTC.

This clonotype has a handful of counts. This rearrangement joins TRBV18 to TRBJ1-2; no definite D call. This CDR3 is built from 13 residues. From germline, CDR1 is KGHSH and CDR2 LQKENI. The V and J ends lost 2 bases and 2 bases respectively, with 6 bases between them. As DNA, the CDR3 is TGTGCCAGCTCACCAAAGGGAAACTATGGCTACACCTTC. Translated: CASSPKGNYGYTF.